A single sample gave rise to the 27 T cell receptor beta chains below, sequenced in a study of blood T cell repertoires in COVID-19. The assay was immunoSEQ multiplex PCR, and TCRdb's table has in-frame clones only and misses some. This table holds 150,000 to 200,000 clones, over 90% found once. The sequencing input was peripheral blood. The receptor set was obtained from an older woman with COVID-19, enrolled during active disease.

This clone has only one observation. This sequence joins TRBV19 and TRBJ1-5; 10 positions match TRBD1. V gave up 4 bases and J gave up 15 bases; unmatched junction bases: 18. This CDR3 contains 16 residues. Germline assignment: CDR1 LNHDA and CDR2 SQIVND (reference sequence). The CDR3 sequence: CASSTIRDRGRGSTHF. CDR3 DNA sequence: TGTGCCAGTAGTACTATCCGGGACAGGGGTAGAGGGTCAACGCATTTT. Filled out from reference TRBV19 and TRBJ1-5, the complete variable domain reads DGGITQSPKYLFRKEGQNVTLSCEQNLNHDAMYWYRQDPGQGLRLIYYSQIVNDFQKGDIAEGYSVSREKKESFPLTVTSAQKNPTAFYLCASSTIRDRGRGSTHFGDGTRLSIL.

The gene calls are TRBV3-1 (or the pseudogene TRBV3-2) and TRBJ2-2; the D gene is possibly TRBD2 (6 bases). V gave up 1 base and J gave up 7 bases, with 13 bases separating them. Germline loops: CDR1 LGHDT, CDR2 YNNKEL (reference sequence). The CDR3 runs to 15 residues. The CDR3 region is CASSQGVGAGGELFF. In nucleotides, the CDR3 is TGTGCCAGCAGCCAAGGAGTGGGAGCGGGCGGGGAGCTGTTTTTT.

V is TRBV7-9 and J is TRBJ1-4; 7 nucleotides match TRBD1. Looked up from germline, CDR1 is SEHNR and CDR2 is FQNEAQ (reference sequence). Trimming cost V 5 bases and J 8 bases; bases outside gene matches: 8. The CDR3 runs to 14 residues. In nucleotides, the CDR3 is TGTGCCAGCAGCCGAGGGACAGCAGAGGAAAAACTGTTTTTT. As protein: CASSRGTAEEKLFF.

V and J are TRBV4-1 and TRBJ1-4, with D unresolved. The germline CDR1 and CDR2 sequences are MGHRA and YSYEKL. Trimming shortened V by 4 bases and J by 6 bases, and 6 bases separated the two germline ends. The CDR3 sequence is 12 residues long. DNA for the CDR3: TGCGCCAGCAGCCTCCTCCATGAAAAACTGTTTTTT. Protein sequence: CASSLLHEKLFF.

In the case of this clone: In the same sample, other DNA sequences code for this CDR3. CDR3: CASSDRGVGQPQHF. For the CDR3, the DNA is TGTGCCAGCAGTGACAGGGGTGTAGGGCAGCCCCAGCATTTT. V and J are TRBV2 and TRBJ1-5; D may be TRBD1 (6 bases). The CDR3 sequence is 14 residues long. From germline, CDR1 is SNHLY and CDR2 FYNNEI. Deletions cut 3 bases from V and 7 bases from J, with 13 bases between.

J is TRBJ2-7 and V is TRBV11-1, with D possibly matching TRBD1 (6 bases). CDR3 length: 15 residues. Germline V gives CDR1 SGHAT, CDR2 FQDESV (reference sequence). The V and J ends lost 0 bases and 2 bases respectively, with 11 bases between them. CDR3 loop: CASSLARQAPYEQYF. DNA of the CDR3: TGTGCCAGCAGCTTAGCGCGACAGGCCCCCTACGAGCAGTACTTC.

J is TRBJ1-6 and V is TRBV18, with 7 bases aligning to TRBD1. Germline loops: CDR1 KGHSH, CDR2 LQKENI. The ends lost 5 bases at V and 5 bases at J; junction bases unmatched: 9. The CDR3 is 16 residues long. The DNA for the CDR3 is TGTGCCAGCTCAAAACATTCCGGGACAGATAATTCACCCCTCCACTTT. It translates to CASSKHSGTDNSPLHF.

This chain joins TRBV25-1 and TRBJ1-6; D is unclear. Germline V gene lookup returns CDR1 MGHDK and CDR2 SYGVNS. The CDR3 is 18 residues long. Trimming pared 2 bases from V and 7 bases from J, leaving 21 bases between. CDR3 DNA sequence: TGTGCCAGCAGTGAACCCCGCTCAACGAGAGGAGGGAATTCACCCCTCCACTTT. It specifies CASSEPRSTRGGNSPLHF.

This clone was counted once. The V and J genes are TRBV29-1 and TRBJ1-6; TRBD1 might be the D (6 bases). Trimming pared 4 bases from V and 6 bases from J, leaving 13 bases between. There are 14 residues in the CDR3. CDR1 and CDR2 from the germline V gene are SQVTM and ANQGSEA. CDR3 sequence: CSVVLDSPNSPLHF. DNA for the CDR3: TGCAGCGTTGTCCTGGACAGCCCTAATTCACCCCTCCACTTT.

V and J are TRBV7-6 and TRBJ2-2, with 15 nucleotides matching TRBD2. The trim removed 6 bases at V and 6 bases at J, leaving 8 bases unmatched. The CDR3 contains 17 residues. Germline CDR1 and CDR2: SGHVS and FNYEAQ. CDR3: CASRGTSGGPWSGELFF. The DNA for the CDR3 is TGTGCCAGCAGAGGGACTAGCGGGGGGCCTTGGTCCGGGGAGCTGTTTTTT.

This clone has just one count. The chain is built from TRBV5-5 and TRBJ2-7; 8 bases are shared with TRBD1. The V and J ends lost 1 base and 2 bases, in that order; junction bases with no gene match: 8. Per germline, CDR1 SGHKS and CDR2 YYEKEE (reference sequence). The CDR3 length is 16 residues. The CDR3 loop reads CASSLTMTGETYEQYF. In nucleotides, the CDR3 is TGTGCCAGCAGCTTGACTATGACAGGGGAAACCTACGAGCAGTACTTC.

This clone was recorded once. J is TRBJ1-4 and V is TRBV5-5, with TRBD1 matching over 7 bases. This CDR3 spans 14 amino acids. The V gene's germline CDR1 is SGHKS and CDR2 YYEKEE (reference sequence). The trim removed 0 bases at V and 8 bases at J, leaving 4 bases unmatched. The CDR3 coding sequence is TGTGCCAGCAGCTTGGTGGCGACAGGGGAAAAACTGTTTTTT. Residues: CASSLVATGEKLFF.

V and J are TRBV19 and TRBJ1-1, with D unresolved. Looked up from germline, CDR1 is LNHDA and CDR2 is SQIVND (reference sequence). Trimming took off 3 bases at V and 1 base at J, with 12 bases between the two ends. The CDR3 contains 15 residues. CDR3 loop: CASSIRLQTNTEAFF. The DNA for the CDR3 is TGTGCCAGTAGTATTCGATTACAGACGAACACTGAAGCTTTCTTT.

The gene calls are TRBV4-3 and TRBJ2-1; 8 nucleotides line up with TRBD2. Germline CDR1 reads LGHNA; CDR2 reads YSLEER. The CDR3 is 15 amino acids. V dropped 0 bases and J dropped 10; count of bases not matched to a gene: 8. CDR3 DNA: TGCGCCAGCAGCCAAGAGCGCGGGGGGCAGACGGAGCAGTTCTTC. Translated: CASSQERGGQTEQFF.

This chain joins TRBV9 and TRBJ1-1; D may be TRBD1 (6 bases). V lost 2 bases and J lost 3, with 14 bases in between. Germline assignment: CDR1 SGDLS and CDR2 YYNGEE. This CDR3 region has 15 residues. The CDR3 DNA follows: TGTGCCAGCAGCGTTCAGGGGAGTTCGGACACTGAAGCTTTCTTT. It translates to CASSVQGSSDTEAFF.

This clone was seen a few times. The CDR3 protein is CASREDRGPQPQHF. The CDR3 region has the DNA TGTGCCAGTAGGGAAGACAGGGGACCCCAGCCCCAGCATTTT. The V and J genes are TRBV19 and TRBJ1-5, with TRBD1 matching 8 bases. This CDR3 has 14 residues. J was trimmed by 7 bases and V by 6 bases; bases with no gene match: 8. Per germline, CDR1 LNHDA and CDR2 SQIVND (reference sequence).

On this clone itself: Different DNA sequences within this sample yield the same CDR3. The CDR3 spells CASSIGGGQPQHF. Here the CDR3 DNA reads TGTGCCAGTAGTATCGGGGGGGGTCAGCCCCAGCATTTT. This sequence joins TRBV19 and TRBJ1-5; possibly TRBD1 for D (5 bases). The ends were cut back, 3 bases at V and 6 bases at J, with 9 bases in the middle. CDR3 length equals 13 residues. Germline V gene sequence: CDR1 LNHDA, CDR2 SQIVND (reference sequence).

The genes are TRBV6-2 or TRBV6-3 and TRBJ1-2, with D uncertain. Trimming pared 6 bases from V and 5 bases from J, leaving 7 bases between. CDR1 and CDR2 (germline): MNHEY, SVGEGT. This CDR3 is 11 amino acids long. In DNA form, the CDR3 reads TGTGCCAGCAGCACAGAATATGGCTACACCTTC. Residues: CASSTEYGYTF.

The CDR3 region is CASSYSDRHSGYTF. CDR3 sequence (DNA): TGTGCCAGCAGTTACTCGGACAGGCACTCCGGCTACACCTTC. The V gene is TRBV6-6, the J gene TRBJ1-2; 7 bases fit TRBD1. V lost 0 bases to trimming and J lost 8 bases; unmatched junction nucleotides: 6. Germline V gene data show CDR1 as MNHNY and CDR2 as SVGAGI (reference sequence). The CDR3 has 14 amino acids.

The V and J genes are TRBV9 and TRBJ2-1, with 12 bases identical to TRBD2. Germline V gene sequence: CDR1 SGDLS, CDR2 YYNGEE. The CDR3 has 15 residues. With V trimmed by 4 bases and J by 8 bases, 7 bases remained unmatched. The CDR3 region is CASSTRLAGEHEQFF. CDR3 coding DNA: TGTGCCAGCAGCACCCGACTAGCGGGGGAGCATGAGCAGTTCTTC.

This clone was seen only once. This rearrangement joins TRBV6-2 or TRBV6-3 to TRBJ1-1; D perhaps matches TRBD1 (5 bases). V gave up 2 bases and J gave up 5 bases, with 9 bases separating them. Germline V gives CDR1 MNHEY, CDR2 SVGEGT. The length of the CDR3 is 13 residues. The CDR3 DNA reads as TGTGCCAGCAGTTACACCGGGGGGACTGAAGCTTTCTTT. Protein: CASSYTGGTEAFF.

The J gene is TRBJ1-1, the V gene TRBV19; TRBD1 matches 7 bases. The CDR3 loop spans 15 amino acids. Germline assignment: CDR1 LNHDA and CDR2 SQIVND (reference sequence). The V gene end was trimmed by 7 bases and the J gene end by 6 bases; junction bases not matched to a gene: 14. The CDR3 coding sequence is TGTGCCAGTAAGATACAGGGGCATCTGAGGGCTGAAGCTTTCTTT. Translated: CASKIQGHLRAEAFF.

The V and J genes are TRBV7-9 and TRBJ1-2; 11 bases align to TRBD1. Trimming cost V 5 bases and J 4 bases; bases outside gene matches: 12. Germline assignment: CDR1 SEHNR and CDR2 FQNEAQ (reference sequence). CDR3 size: 17 residues. The CDR3 reads CASSPSGQGDLGYGYTF. CDR3 nucleotides: TGTGCCAGCAGCCCTTCGGGACAGGGGGATTTGGGCTATGGCTACACCTTC.

The V and J genes are TRBV6-5 and TRBJ1-5, with D hard to call. V shed 6 bases and J shed 4 bases, with 13 bases lying between them. This CDR3 comprises 14 residues. Germline loops: CDR1 MNHEY, CDR2 SVGAGI. DNA of the CDR3: TGTGCCAGCAGGTCGGGTCGCCTAAATCAGCCCCAGCATTTT. This encodes CASRSGRLNQPQHF.

The V gene is TRBV11-3, the J gene TRBJ2-1; TRBD2 agrees at 12 bases. From germline, CDR1 is SGHNT and CDR2 YENEEA. The V and J ends lost 4 bases and 4 bases, in that order; junction bases with no gene match: 2. There are 15 residues in the CDR3. The CDR3: CASSSTSGRYNEQFF. CDR3 DNA sequence: TGTGCCAGCAGCTCTACTAGCGGGAGGTACAATGAGCAGTTCTTC.

This clone was counted a single time. The V call is TRBV19, the J call TRBJ1-1, with a tentative D call TRBD1 (6 bases). The germline V gene has CDR1 LNHDA and CDR2 SQIVND (reference sequence). Trimming stripped 3 bases from V and 4 bases from J, with 12 bases between. The CDR3 is 14 amino acids. The CDR3: CASSMNRVTTEAFF. CDR3 in DNA: TGTGCCAGTAGTATGAACAGGGTAACCACTGAAGCTTTCTTT.

This chain joins TRBV2 and TRBJ2-2, with a tentative D call TRBD1 (5 bases). This CDR3 comprises 15 residues. The V gene lost 3 bases and the J gene lost 1 base, with 9 bases spanning the gap. Per germline, CDR1 SNHLY and CDR2 FYNNEI. The DNA for the CDR3 is TGTGCCAGCAGTGAGTACAGGTTGAACACCGGGGAGCTGTTTTTT. It encodes CASSEYRLNTGELFF.